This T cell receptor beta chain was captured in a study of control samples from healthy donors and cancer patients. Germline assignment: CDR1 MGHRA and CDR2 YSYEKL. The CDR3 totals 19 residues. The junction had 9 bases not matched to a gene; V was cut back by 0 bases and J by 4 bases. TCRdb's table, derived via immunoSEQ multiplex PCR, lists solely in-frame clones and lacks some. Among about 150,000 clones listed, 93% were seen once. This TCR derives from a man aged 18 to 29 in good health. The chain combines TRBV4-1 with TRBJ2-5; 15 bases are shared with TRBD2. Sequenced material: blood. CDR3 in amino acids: CASSQDRGTSGGKAETQYF. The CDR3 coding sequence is TGCGCCAGCAGCCAAGATCGGGGGACTAGCGGGGGGAAGGCAGAGACCCAGTACTTC.